The next 21 T cell receptor beta chains were all read from a single sample in a study of T cells after posttransplantation cyclophosphamide. Here immunoSEQ multiplex PCR was the method, and the copy in TCRdb shows in-frame clones only, minus some. The sample has tens of thousands of clones, none seen only once. Input material: PBMCs. These receptors came from a man in his fifties or sixties in good health, CMV-negative, and a related stem cell transplant donor.

This clone came up many times. V is TRBV6-1 and J is TRBJ1-2; no firm D call. Germline loops: CDR1 MNHNS, CDR2 SASEGT. Trimming pared 0 bases from V and 4 bases from J, leaving 12 bases between. The CDR3 covers 15 residues. The CDR3 region has the DNA TGTGCCAGCAGTGAAGCGCACCAGAACATCTATGGCTACACCTTC. It yields the protein CASSEAHQNIYGYTF.

This clone was seen at least ten times. The gene calls are TRBV27 and TRBJ2-7; 10 positions agree with TRBD1. This CDR3 comprises 14 residues. The V gene's germline CDR1 is MNHEY and CDR2 SMNVEV (reference sequence). The V gene end was trimmed by 3 bases and the J gene end by 2 bases; junction bases not matched to a gene: 1. The DNA for the CDR3 is TGTGCCAGCAGTTTCGACAGGGGGCCCTACGAGCAGTACTTC. Translating it yields CASSFDRGPYEQYF.

This clone was observed many times. The rearrangement uses TRBV19 and TRBJ2-7; D ambiguous. V dropped 5 bases and J dropped 0 bases, with 14 bases sitting between them. Germline-derived CDR1 and CDR2 are LNHDA and SQIVND (reference sequence). CDR3 length equals 15 residues. The CDR3 protein is CASSADSVSSYEQYF. In DNA form, the CDR3 reads TGTGCCAGTAGTGCCGACTCGGTAAGCTCCTACGAGCAGTACTTC.

In its sample, this clone was seen many times. This sequence joins TRBV9 and TRBJ1-2; TRBD1 agrees at 9 bases. V lost 2 bases and J lost 4; bases outside the gene matches: 6. The length of the CDR3 is 15 residues. Germline V gene data show CDR1 as SGDLS and CDR2 as YYNGEE. The CDR3 region has the DNA TGTGCCAGCAGCGTTCAACAGGGGGCTCCCTATGGCTACACCTTC. Encoded protein: CASSVQQGAPYGYTF. The full variable domain, its missing parts supplied by reference TRBV9 and TRBJ1-2, is DSGVTQTPKHLITATGQRVTLRCSPRSGDLSVYWYQQSLDQGLQFLIQYYNGEERAKGNILERFSAQQFPDLHSELNLSSLELGDSALYFCASSVQQGAPYGYTFGSGTRLTVV.

This clone came up many times. The gene calls are TRBV6-1 and TRBJ2-3, with TRBD2 identical over 10 bases. Germline trimming cut 2 bases from V and 0 bases from J; bases unmatched to any gene: 5. CDR1 is MNHNS, CDR2 SASEGT, per germline. The CDR3 consists of 17 residues. CDR3 in amino acids: CASSEFRTSGSTDTQYF. The CDR3 nucleotides are TGTGCCAGCAGTGAATTCAGGACTAGCGGCAGCACAGATACGCAGTATTTT.

This clone has a count of ten or more. The chain has TRBV10-3 and TRBJ2-7; D ambiguous. Per germline, CDR1 ENHRY and CDR2 SYGVKD. V lost 2 bases and J 7 bases, leaving 12 bases between the germline ends. The CDR3 extends over 13 amino acids. The CDR3, as DNA: TGTGCCATCAGTGAGGAAGAGGTTGGAGAGCAGTACTTC. Translated: CAISEEEVGEQYF.

The chain has TRBV23-1 and TRBJ2-5, with D unresolved. TRBV23-1 is flagged as an ORF with uncertain function. Trimming took off 9 bases at V and 5 bases at J, with 13 bases between the two ends. This CDR3 contains 12 residues. The CDR3 DNA sequence: TGCGCCAGGCATAGGTGGCGGGAGACCCAGTACTTC. Amino acids: CARHRWRETQYF.

This clone was counted at least ten times. The chain couples TRBV4-1 to TRBJ2-3, with TRBD2 matching 14 bases. J was trimmed by 5 bases and V by 4 bases; bases with no gene match: 2. This CDR3 has 15 amino acids. The germline CDR1 and CDR2 sequences are MGHRA and YSYEKL. The CDR3 nucleotides read TGCGCCAGCAGCCTTGGACTAGCGGGAGGAGATACGCAGTATTTT. Its protein is CASSLGLAGGDTQYF.

Ten or more counts support this clone. The chain recombines TRBV27 with TRBJ2-1, with 11 positions matching TRBD2. There are 16 residues in the CDR3. Germline CDR1 is MNHEY and CDR2 is SMNVEV (reference sequence). V was pared by 4 bases and J by 1 base, with 3 bases of the junction left unmatched. The CDR3 region has the DNA TGTGCCAGCAGTTCTACTAGCGGGAGATCCTACAATGAGCAGTTCTTC. Translated, it gives CASSSTSGRSYNEQFF.

The sample holds many counts of this clone. V and J are TRBV6-1 and TRBJ2-3, with D unresolved. This CDR3 is 13 amino acids long. Trimming pared 4 bases from V and 4 bases from J, leaving 9 bases between. CDR1 and CDR2 from the germline V gene are MNHNS and SASEGT. The DNA for the CDR3 is TGTGCCAGCAGTGTTCTTTTTTCAGATACGCAGTATTTT. It specifies CASSVLFSDTQYF.

This clone was counted ten times or more. The V call is TRBV10-2, the J call TRBJ1-3; TRBD1 agrees at 7 bases. In germline, CDR1 is WSHSY, CDR2 SAAADI. The CDR3 covers 13 residues. V shed 3 bases, J shed 9 bases, and the junction held 5 bases outside the gene matches. CDR3 region: CASSEQGFGTIYF. The CDR3 nucleotides are TGCGCCAGCAGTGAACAGGGGTTCGGCACCATATATTTT.

This clone has a count of ten or more. The chain couples TRBV6-5 to TRBJ1-1, with 11 bases aligning to TRBD1. V gave up 5 bases and J gave up 3 bases; unmatched junction bases: 5. This CDR3 spans 15 amino acids. Germline V gene lookup returns CDR1 MNHEY and CDR2 SVGAGI. The DNA for the CDR3 is TGTGCCAGCAGTGGACAGGGGGCGCAGGACACTGAAGCTTTCTTT. Its translation: CASSGQGAQDTEAFF.

This clone was seen many times. This chain joins TRBV5-1 and TRBJ2-3, with 7 bases that match TRBD1. This CDR3 comprises 16 residues. The V and J ends lost 4 bases and 4 bases, in that order; junction bases with no gene match: 12. The germline CDR1 and CDR2 sequences are SGHRS and YFSETQ. In DNA, the CDR3 is TGCGCCAGCAGCGGACCGACAGGGTCCGGCGCAGATACGCAGTATTTT. Translation gives CASSGPTGSGADTQYF.

This clone was seen ten or more times. This chain links TRBV28 with TRBJ1-4; possible D gene TRBD1, 6 bases. The V gene lost 6 bases and the J gene lost 1 base, with 9 bases spanning the gap. This CDR3 has 14 amino acids. Germline CDR1 is MDHEN and CDR2 is SYDVKM. Here the CDR3 DNA reads TGTGCCAGCAGCCAGGGGCAAACTAATGAAAAACTGTTTTTT. Amino acids: CASSQGQTNEKLFF.

This clone has at least ten counts. V and J are TRBV19 and TRBJ1-5, with 7 bases fitting TRBD1. V shed 5 bases, J shed 5 bases, and the junction held 0 bases outside the gene matches. This CDR3 is built from 12 residues. Germline V CDR1 and CDR2: LNHDA, SQIVND (reference sequence). In DNA form, the CDR3 reads TGTGCCAGTAGTGACAGGGATCAGCCCCAGCATTTT. Translating gives CASSDRDQPQHF.

This clone was seen at least ten times. The chain couples TRBV19 to TRBJ1-3; D call uncertain. Germline V gene sequence: CDR1 LNHDA, CDR2 SQIVND (reference sequence). Deletions cut 2 bases from V and 2 bases from J, with 13 bases between. The CDR3 runs to 16 residues. The CDR3 coding sequence is TGTGCCAGTAGTATACCTCGCAGACTTACTGGAAACACCATATATTTT. Translation: CASSIPRRLTGNTIYF.

This chain links TRBV11-2 with TRBJ1-2; D is possibly TRBD1 (5 bases). The CDR3 has 14 residues. With 4 bases removed from V and 1 base from J, the gap between germline ends came to 10 bases. The germline V gene encodes CDR1 SGHAT and CDR2 FQNNGV. The CDR3 loop reads CASSSVTDNYGYTF. CDR3 in DNA: TGTGCCAGCAGCTCGGTGACAGATAACTATGGCTACACCTTC.

Many counts were recorded for this clone. This rearrangement joins TRBV6-5 to TRBJ1-2; 10 positions match TRBD1. V was clipped by 6 bases and J by 7 bases; unmatched bases: 5. This CDR3 has 13 residues. The germline gives CDR1 MNHEY, CDR2 SVGAGI. As DNA, the CDR3 is TGTGCCAGCAGGGACCGGACAGGGGGTGGCTACACCTTC. Amino acid sequence: CASRDRTGGGYTF.

This clone was counted ten times or more. This chain connects TRBV6-6 to TRBJ2-3; D perhaps matches TRBD2 (6 bases). Between the trimmed V and J ends, which lost 6 bases and 3 bases, there was a span of 13 bases. Germline lookup yields CDR1 MNHNY and CDR2 SVGAGI (reference sequence). The CDR3 covers 14 residues. CDR3 nucleotide sequence: TGTGCCAGCAGCCGAGGCCGGGGGACAGATACGCAGTATTTT. It codes for CASSRGRGTDTQYF.

This clone was seen repeatedly, ten times or more. The gene calls are TRBV14 and TRBJ2-3, with TRBD2 matching 9 bases. Germline CDR1 reads SGHDN; CDR2 reads FVKESK. The CDR3 extends over 14 amino acids. V was clipped by 1 base and J by 8 bases; unmatched bases: 4. The CDR3 DNA sequence: TGTGCCAGCAGCCAAGCCAATAGCGGGAGTACGCAGTATTTT. Translation: CASSQANSGSTQYF.

The gene calls are TRBV7-2 and TRBJ2-5; D gene unclear. The J call may be in error: the DNA end matches TRBJ2-7 better. The CDR3 contains 13 residues. The V gene's germline CDR1 is SGHTA and CDR2 FQGNSA. The CDR3: CASSPTGSYEQYF. The CDR3 DNA sequence: TGTGCCAGCAGCCCGACGGGTTCCTACGAGCAGTACTTC.